A selection of T cell receptor beta chains follows, all from one sample in a study of T-cell reconstitution after alpha-beta-depleted transplantation in children. TCRdb processed the PCR reads anew with MiXCR; each CDR3 protein has one entry. The table has roughly 45,000 distinct CDR3 sequences, around 8.8% seen once. This specimen consisted of PBMCs, mostly from graft donor cells, obtained 60 days after TCRalphabeta/CD19-depleted stem cell transplant. The receptors here all came from a male patient aged 2-9 years who had a stem cell transplant for chronic granulomatous disease, so the T cells may come from the graft donor. CDR3s include the opening cysteine and the closing phenylalanine or tryptophan. A D gene is named only where the DNA matches it firmly. Only part of the rows carry a size: once, few, many, or a class if the clone is expanded.

J gene,V gene,D gene,clone size,CDR3 protein,CDR3 DNA
TRBJ2-7,TRBV6-2/TRBV6-3,TRBD2,-,CASSRLGLAGYEQYF,TGTGCCAGCAGCCGCCTGGGACTAGCGGGCTACGAGCAGTACTTC
TRBJ2-6,TRBV13,TRBD1,many,CASSYRGLPGANVLTF,TGTGCCAGCAGCTACAGGGGCCTGCCTGGGGCCAACGTCCTGACTTTC
TRBJ2-5,TRBV6-1,TRBD1,few,CASSGGTVRAETQYF,TGTGCCAGCAGTGGGGGGACAGTAAGGGCGGAGACCCAGTACTTC
TRBJ1-2,TRBV28,TRBD1,many,CASSKGGTGVYGYTF,TGTGCCAGCAGTAAGGGGGGGACAGGGGTCTATGGCTACACCTTC
TRBJ2-3,TRBV7-9,-,-,CASSPRVSGTDTQYF,TGTGCCAGCAGCCCCCGTGTTAGTGGCACAGATACGCAGTATTTT
TRBJ1-5,TRBV15,-,many,CATSRDPSRGGGNQPQHF,TGTGCCACCAGCAGAGATCCAAGTAGGGGCGGAGGCAATCAGCCCCAGCATTTT
TRBJ2-3,TRBV7-2,TRBD2,few,CASTFRGLATDTQYF,TGTGCCAGCACCTTTAGGGGACTAGCGACAGATACGCAGTATTTT
TRBJ2-7,TRBV7-2,-,many,CASSPRRDYEQYF,TGTGCCAGCAGCCCTCGGCGGGACTACGAGCAGTACTTC
TRBJ1-4,TRBV5-1,TRBD1,many,CASSFNGQGVEKLFF,TGCGCCAGCAGCTTTAATGGACAGGGGGTCGAAAAACTGTTTTTT
TRBJ2-3,TRBV7-8,TRBD1,many,CASSLRGRGRPDTQYF,TGTGCCAGCAGCTTAAGGGGCAGGGGGCGCCCAGATACGCAGTATTTT
TRBJ2-7,TRBV7-4,-,many,CASSSTATFYEQYF,TGTGCCAGCAGCTCCACAGCAACTTTCTACGAGCAGTACTTC
TRBJ2-1,TRBV14,-,-,CASSPLMNEQFF,TGTGCCAGCAGCCCGCTAATGAATGAGCAGTTCTTC
TRBJ2-3,TRBV6-1,TRBD1,many,CASSEWDRDADTQYF,TGTGCCAGCAGTGAATGGGACAGGGATGCAGATACGCAGTATTTT
TRBJ1-2,TRBV18,-,many,CASSPLQGDGYTF,TGTGCCAGCTCACCCTTGCAGGGAGATGGCTACACCTTC
TRBJ2-1,TRBV7-7,TRBD2,many,CASSAGTSGGEQFF,TGTGCCAGCAGCGCTGGAACTAGCGGGGGGGAGCAGTTCTTC
TRBJ2-7,TRBV7-2,TRBD1,-,CASSVGTGTEQYF,TGTGCCAGCAGCGTCGGGACAGGGACCGAGCAGTACTTC
TRBJ2-5,TRBV6-2/TRBV6-3,-,many,CASRRGPQETQYF,TGTGCCAGCAGGAGGGGTCCTCAAGAGACCCAGTACTTC
TRBJ1-1,TRBV7-6,-,many,CASSLESGARNTEAFF,TGTGCCAGCAGCCTAGAATCAGGGGCGAGGAACACTGAAGCTTTCTTT